This is a list of T cell receptor beta chains from one sample in a study of early T cells in non-severe SARS-CoV-2 infection. TCRdb recomputed calls from the 5' RACE reads with MiXCR, one row per CDR3 protein. Of approximately 84,000 distinct CDR3 sequences listed, 15% are singletons. The sequencing input was whole blood. All receptors derive from an adult who was a healthcare worker with PCR-confirmed SARS-CoV-2 infection or an uninfected control (not recorded which). The CDR3 runs from the conserved cysteine through the conserved F or W. Fields, in order: V gene, D gene, J gene, CDR3 protein. A D gene is named only where the DNA matches it firmly.

>TRBV4-3|-|TRBJ2-5
CASSQELQQTQYF
>TRBV7-2|TRBD2|TRBJ2-1
CASSLLAGSGNEQFF
>TRBV11-2|TRBD2|TRBJ2-3
CASSSRGLAPTDTQYF
>TRBV7-9|-|TRBJ2-1
CASSLNADEQFF
>TRBV3-1|-|TRBJ1-6
CASSQVGRNSPLHF
>TRBV5-1|TRBD1|TRBJ1-1
CASSRGQPMNTEAFF
>TRBV5-1|-|TRBJ1-4
CASSSTPGLSNEKLFF
>TRBV4-3|-|TRBJ1-6
CASSHRNGASGNSPLHF
>TRBV5-6|-|TRBJ1-4
CASSLQGRGEKLFF
>TRBV7-9|TRBD2|TRBJ2-1
CASSLDGTSDEQFF
>TRBV15|-|TRBJ2-4
CATSTEQRGPLAKNIQYF
>TRBV9|-|TRBJ1-2
CASSPPTRVEGGYTF
>TRBV25-1|-|TRBJ2-3
CASSEQGTVDTQYF
>TRBV28|TRBD2|TRBJ2-5
CASGRGQETQYF
>TRBV15|-|TRBJ1-1
CAIELNRGEAFF
>TRBV20-1|-|TRBJ2-3
CSARDLRDSTDTQYF
>TRBV20-1|TRBD2|TRBJ2-7
CSARLADYEQYF
>TRBV28|TRBD1|TRBJ2-7
CASSLWLGTAKTLGDEQYF
>TRBV12-3/TRBV12-4|-|TRBJ1-5
CASSLEGLRQPQHF
>TRBV14|-|TRBJ1-1
CASSQDLSNTEAFF
>TRBV28|-|TRBJ2-5
CASSLWGKAAQETQYF
>TRBV27|-|TRBJ2-4
CASSLSEGNIQYF
>TRBV11-2|-|TRBJ2-7
CASSLPGHEGEQYF
>TRBV25-1|-|TRBJ2-7
CASSAGINEQYF
>TRBV20-1|-|TRBJ2-1
CSARTPRGRGEQFF
>TRBV28|-|TRBJ1-1
CASSAAFGEAFF
>TRBV20-1|TRBD2|TRBJ2-1
CSARDTGTSIQQFF
>TRBV11-1|-|TRBJ2-2
CASSLRVTGELFF
>TRBV18|-|TRBJ2-3
CASSQRAGRTDTQYF
>TRBV11-2|-|TRBJ2-1
CASSHEPYNEQFF
>TRBV2|-|TRBJ2-1
CASSEVRETYNEQFF
>TRBV28|-|TRBJ2-3
CASSLDHPTDTQYF
>TRBV20-1|-|TRBJ2-5
CSASQGLGETQYF
>TRBV10-2|TRBD2|TRBJ2-1
CASRTSASYNEQFF
>TRBV7-2|TRBD2|TRBJ2-3
CASSLALAGTDTQYF
>TRBV11-2|TRBD2|TRBJ2-2
CASLTSRVTGELFF
>TRBV13|-|TRBJ2-7
CASSLGLTSPYEQYF
>TRBV28|TRBD1|TRBJ2-2
CASSLTRTGHTSVAGELFF
>TRBV28|-|TRBJ2-7
CASSAETVSSYEQYF
>TRBV27|-|TRBJ2-7
CASSGSGQLYEQYF
>TRBV9|-|TRBJ2-2
CASSDKIIATLNTGELFF
>TRBV16|-|TRBJ2-7
CASSRGLDEQYF
>TRBV11-2|TRBD2|TRBJ2-5
CASSTQKLAAPQETQYF
>TRBV28|-|TRBJ2-3
CASSLGDTDTQYF
>TRBV7-9|-|TRBJ1-6
CASTGGRSPLHF
>TRBV18|TRBD1|TRBJ2-1
CASSPPRTGGKSEQFF
>TRBV12-3/TRBV12-4|-|TRBJ2-1
CASSPQEGYNEQFF
>TRBV15|TRBD1|TRBJ2-1
CATSRYRGTYNEQFF
>TRBV5-1|-|TRBJ2-7
CASSLAGFREQYF
>TRBV7-8|-|TRBJ2-5
CASRPARGTQYF
>TRBV20-1|-|TRBJ2-7
CSASRAEYEQYF
>TRBV7-9|-|TRBJ1-1
CASSLFPAPEAFF
>TRBV16|-|TRBJ1-5
CASSQSGTHSNQPQHF
>TRBV28|-|TRBJ1-1
CASSSPGNTEAFF